The following is a TCR beta chain sequence with its context. The entry originates in a study of blood T cell repertoires in COVID-19. The CDR3 is 13 amino acids. The germline V gene has CDR1 MDHEN and CDR2 SYDVKM. The J segment lost 1 base and the V segment lost 9 bases, leaving 4 bases of the junction unmatched. Sequencing was performed with immunoSEQ multiplex PCR; in TCRdb, only in-frame clones are kept and a portion is missing. The sample records under 500,000 clones, 85% to 90% being singletons. This chain links TRBV28 with TRBJ2-5; 8 nucleotides match TRBD1. The material sequenced was peripheral blood. This sequence was found in a woman aged 25-40 years with acute or convalescent COVID-19. The CDR3: CASNTGGQETQYF. The CDR3 nucleotides are TGTGCCAGTAATACAGGGGGCCAAGAGACCCAGTACTTC. The full variable domain, in which reference TRBV28 and TRBJ2-5 provide the parts outside the CDR3, is DVKVTQSSRYLVKRTGEKVFLECVQDMDHENMFWYRQDPGLGLRLIYFSYDVKMKEKGDIPEGYSVSREKKERFSLILESASTNQTSMYLCASNTGGQETQYFGPGTRLLVL.